The text below deals with one T cell receptor (beta chain). Its specificity is unknown. The entry originates in a study of T cell responses to AZD1222 COVID-19 vaccine. The study, taken as a whole, reports: Repertoire sampling was restricted to post-peak T cell response timepoints.

With V trimmed by 0 bases and J by 3 bases, 3 bases remained unmatched. CDR1 and CDR2 from the germline V gene are SGHNT and YYREEE (reference sequence). The CDR3 runs 14 residues. Clones were sequenced by immunoSEQ multiplex PCR, and TCRdb holds only the in-frame ones, with some missing. The sample lists about 140,000 clones; roughly 91% were seen once. Sequences were derived from peripheral blood, sampled on day 0 of AZD1222 vaccination. The sequence derives from an adult in good health. The rearrangement links TRBV5-4 to TRBJ2-7, with 7 nucleotides matching TRBD1. The DNA of the CDR3 is TGTGCCAGCAGCTTGGAACGGACAGGCTACGAGCAGTACTTC. Translated, it gives CASSLERTGYEQYF.